This T cell receptor beta chain was recovered during a study of blood T cell repertoires in COVID-19. Study-level information: T cells, B-cell-depleted T cells, or PBMCs supplied cDNA or gDNA.

The cohort comprised adults aged about 18 to 100 years residing in under 25 US areas. Self-reported history from a screening survey and questionnaire set each donor's cohort. This CDR3 spans 17 amino acids. The germline gives CDR1 SGDLS, CDR2 YYNGEE. V was pared by 3 bases and J by 2 bases, with 15 bases between. As handled by the study authors: Researchers report that nucleated cell counts were estimated from reference gene primer amplification. Repertoires were generated with immunoSEQ multiplex PCR, while TCRdb's copy carries only in-frame clones and drops some. That table furnishes V, J and clone size, whereas the DNA furnished D and trimming. This table has 250,000 to 350,000 clones, roughly 90% appearing once.

Sequences were obtained from PBMCs or T cells enriched from blood (not recorded which). The chain combines TRBV9 with TRBJ2-6; a possible D gene is TRBD1 (5 bases). This receptor was taken from a woman in her twenties or thirties who had recovered from COVID-19. In nucleotides, the CDR3 is TGTGCCAGCAGCGGGACCAGGGCTCCCACTGGGGCCAACGTCCTGACTTTC. Translation gives CASSGTRAPTGANVLTF.